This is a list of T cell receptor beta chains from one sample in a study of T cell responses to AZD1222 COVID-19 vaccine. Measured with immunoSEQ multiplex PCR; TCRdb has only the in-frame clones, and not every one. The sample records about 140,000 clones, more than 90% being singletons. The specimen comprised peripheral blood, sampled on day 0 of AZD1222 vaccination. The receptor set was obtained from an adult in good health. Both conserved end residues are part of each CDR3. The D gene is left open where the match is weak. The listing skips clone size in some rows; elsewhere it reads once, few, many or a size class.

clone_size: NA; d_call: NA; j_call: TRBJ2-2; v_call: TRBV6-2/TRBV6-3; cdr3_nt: TGTGCCAGCAGTTACACGCGGACAGAAACGAACACCGGGGAGCTGTTTTTT; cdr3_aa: CASSYTRTETNTGELFF
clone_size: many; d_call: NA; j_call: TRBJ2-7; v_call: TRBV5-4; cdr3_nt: TGTGCCAGCAGCTTGGATAGGAACGAGCAGTACTTC; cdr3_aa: CASSLDRNEQYF
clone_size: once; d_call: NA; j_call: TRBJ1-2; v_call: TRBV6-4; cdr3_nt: TGTGCCAGCAGTGACGAGGGCACCTATGGCTACACCTTC; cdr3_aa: CASSDEGTYGYTF
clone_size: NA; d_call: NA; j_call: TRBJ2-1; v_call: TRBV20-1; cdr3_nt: TGCAGTGCTAGTCGCAGCGGAGGCTCCTACAATGAGCAGTTCTTC; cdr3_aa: CSASRSGGSYNEQFF
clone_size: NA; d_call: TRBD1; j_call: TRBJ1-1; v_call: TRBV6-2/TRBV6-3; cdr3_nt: TGTGCCAGCAGCTCCGCCGGGACAGGGGTGAGGACTGAAGCTTTCTTT; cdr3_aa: CASSSAGTGVRTEAFF
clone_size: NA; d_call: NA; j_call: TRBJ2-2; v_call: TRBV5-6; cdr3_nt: TGTGCCAGCAGCTGGACAGATTACACCGGGGAGCTGTTTTTT; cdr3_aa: CASSWTDYTGELFF
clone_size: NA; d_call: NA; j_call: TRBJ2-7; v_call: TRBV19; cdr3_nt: TGTGCCAGTAGTACCCACTACGAGCAGTACTTC; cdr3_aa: CASSTHYEQYF
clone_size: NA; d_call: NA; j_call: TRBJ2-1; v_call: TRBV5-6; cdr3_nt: TGTGCCAGCAGCTTACGCAGATTCTACAATGAGCAGTTCTTC; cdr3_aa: CASSLRRFYNEQFF
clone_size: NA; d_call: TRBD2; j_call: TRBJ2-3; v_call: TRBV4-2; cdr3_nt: TGTGCCAGCAGCCCCCTGGGGGGGAGGGCCCTAGATACGCAGTATTTT; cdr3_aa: CASSPLGGRALDTQYF
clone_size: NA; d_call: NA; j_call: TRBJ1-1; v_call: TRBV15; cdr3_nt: TGTGCCACCAGCAGAGATTTGAACACTGAAGCTTTCTTT; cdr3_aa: CATSRDLNTEAFF
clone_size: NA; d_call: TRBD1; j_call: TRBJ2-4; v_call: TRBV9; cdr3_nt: TGTGCCAGCAGCACGTGGGACAGCCCCATTCAGTACTTC; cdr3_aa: CASSTWDSPIQYF
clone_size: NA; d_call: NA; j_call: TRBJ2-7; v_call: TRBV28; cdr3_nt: TGTGCCAGCAGTTTGAATGGGGACGAGCAGTACTTC; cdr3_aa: CASSLNGDEQYF
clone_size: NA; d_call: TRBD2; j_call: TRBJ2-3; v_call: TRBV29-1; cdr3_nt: TGCAGCGTTGATAGCGTAGCGGGGGGCCCAACTAGCACAGATACGCAGTATTTT; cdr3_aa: CSVDSVAGGPTSTDTQYF
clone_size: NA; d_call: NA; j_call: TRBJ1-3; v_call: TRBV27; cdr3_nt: TGTGCCAGCAGCACATTAGGGAATTCGGGAAACACCATATATTTT; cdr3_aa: CASSTLGNSGNTIYF
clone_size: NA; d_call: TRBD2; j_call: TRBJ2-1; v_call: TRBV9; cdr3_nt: TGTGCCAGCAGCGTAGAAGCGGGATCCTACAATGAGCAGTTCTTC; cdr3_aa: CASSVEAGSYNEQFF
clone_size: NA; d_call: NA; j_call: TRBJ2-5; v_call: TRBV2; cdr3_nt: TGTGCCAGCAGTGAAGCGAACCTCAACCAAGAGACCCAGTACTTC; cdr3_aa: CASSEANLNQETQYF